The 6 T cell receptor beta chains in this list originate from one sample, sequenced in a study of blood T cells in healthy people across ages. For the second PCR, which ran for 7 to 11 cycles, a sample-barcoded 5' primer and a J-beta primer mix were used. From the 5' RACE reads, TCRdb called clonotypes with MiXCR, one entry per CDR3 protein. The table has 1.5 million to 2 million distinct CDR3 sequences, more than 35% seen once; the top ten hold 23%. The sequenced sample consisted of blood. These receptors all come from a human donor in good health.

The rearrangement links TRBV10-3 to TRBJ2-7; TRBD1 agrees at 7 bases. CDR3 length: 15 amino acids. J lost 2 bases, V lost 3 bases, and 7 bases had no gene match. In germline, CDR1 is ENHRY, CDR2 SYGVKD. CDR3: CAISDPGQNTYEQYF. CDR3 sequence (DNA): TGTGCCATCAGTGACCCGGGACAGAACACCTACGAGCAGTACTTC.

The sample holds a few counts of this clonotype. The genes are TRBV6-2 or TRBV6-3 and TRBJ2-7, with 8 bases that match TRBD1. The CDR3 length is 13 residues. V shed 8 bases and J 2 bases; nucleotides not matched to a gene: 5. CDR1 MNHEY and CDR2 SVGEGT come from the germline V gene. The CDR3 sequence: CASVRGRAYEQYF. The CDR3 region has the DNA TGTGCCAGCGTCAGGGGGCGCGCCTACGAGCAGTACTTC.

V is TRBV28 and J is TRBJ1-2; a weak D match, TRBD1 (5 bases). Trimming stripped 8 bases from V and 8 bases from J, with 15 bases between. There are 12 residues in the CDR3. CDR1 is MDHEN, CDR2 SYDVKM, per germline. CDR3 amino acids: CASGLGARGYTF. CDR3 bases: TGTGCCAGCGGCCTTGGGGCCAGAGGCTACACCTTC.

V and J are TRBV7-6 and TRBJ2-3; D is undetermined. Germline CDR1 SGHVS, CDR2 FNYEAQ. V gave up 4 bases and J gave up 1 base, with 9 bases separating them. The CDR3 runs 14 residues. In DNA form, the CDR3 reads TGTGCCAGCAGCTATCTGGTTGGCACAGATACGCAGTATTTT. This encodes CASSYLVGTDTQYF.

This clonotype has only a few counts. CDR3 in amino acids: CSATGQLTNQPQHF. The CDR3, as DNA: TGCAGTGCTACAGGACAGCTCACCAATCAGCCCCAGCATTTT. The V and J genes are TRBV20-1 and TRBJ1-5, with a possible D match to TRBD1 (6 bases). V gave up 4 bases and J gave up 3 bases, with 13 bases separating them. This CDR3 has 14 amino acids. CDR1 DFQATT and CDR2 SNEGSKA come from the germline V gene (reference sequence).

With regard to this clonotype: A clone one base away is much larger, so this may be a read error. This chain links TRBV12-3 or TRBV12-4 with TRBJ1-2; no reliable D call. The CDR3 has 12 amino acids. Trimming pared 2 bases from V and 7 bases from J, leaving 8 bases between. The CDR3 nucleotides read TGTGCCAGCAGTTTACAGGCGGGTGGCTACACCTTC. As protein: CASSLQAGGYTF.